The 21 T cell receptor beta chains below were found in one sample sequenced in a study of T cells after yellow fever vaccination (dated by TCRdb to between 2018 and 2020). Libraries were built with 5' RACE. The sequencing machine was an Illumina NovaSeq 6000. TCRdb took the public reads, trimmed them with fastp at Q25, ran MiXCR for clone calling and kept in-frame beta chains. Rows are combined by CDR3 protein, so each entry shows the most common genes and DNA. The sample contains some 320,000 distinct CDR3 sequences, around 8.6% of them found a single time. Over 3% of the sample lies in the top ten. The treatment or condition label on this specimen signifies: live attenuated yellow fever vaccine strain. Sequencing used CD4+ T cells sorted from PBMCs, obtained 5 days after the yellow fever booster vaccination. The receptors were sampled from a man aged 18 to 29 who received the YFV17D yellow fever vaccine.

This clonotype was found a few times. The chain links TRBV5-1 to TRBJ2-3; 7 positions agree with TRBD1. J gave up 0 bases and V 2 bases, and 3 bases lay outside the gene matches. This CDR3 has 15 amino acids. Germline values: CDR1 SGHRS, CDR2 YFSETQ. Here the CDR3 reads CASSLQGFSTDTQYF. For the CDR3, the DNA is TGCGCCAGCAGCTTACAGGGGTTTAGCACAGATACGCAGTATTTT.

The CDR3 loop is CASSQDPAQAGGYTF. The CDR3 DNA reads TGTGCCAGCAGCCAAGATCCCGCCCAGGCGGGTGGCTACACCTTC. The chain uses TRBV4-2 and TRBJ1-2; the D is unclear. The V end was cut by 0 bases, the J end by 7 bases, with 15 bases between. CDR1 and CDR2 (germline): LGHNA, YNFKEQ. CDR3 length equals 15 residues.

This clonotype was picked up a small number of times. V gene TRBV10-3 combines with J gene TRBJ1-1; D call uncertain. Per the germline V gene, CDR1 is ENHRY and CDR2 is SYGVKD. V gave up 6 bases and J gave up 4 bases, with 15 bases separating them. This CDR3 spans 14 amino acids. The CDR3, as DNA: TGTGCCATCAGGGGCGGGGAGGTATTCACTGAAGCTTTCTTT. Amino acid sequence: CAIRGGEVFTEAFF.

This clonotype was detected ten times or more. The chain recombines TRBV5-1 with TRBJ2-6; 7 nucleotides line up with TRBD1. The junction had 3 bases not matched to a gene; V was cut back by 2 bases and J by 1 base. The CDR3 sequence is 16 residues long. Germline V gene lookup returns CDR1 SGHRS and CDR2 YFSETQ. CDR3 in amino acids: CASSLEGASGANVLTF. CDR3 coding DNA: TGCGCCAGCAGCTTAGAGGGGGCGTCTGGGGCCAACGTCCTGACTTTC.

The chain recombines TRBV5-1 with TRBJ2-5; perhaps TRBD1 as D (5 bases). This CDR3 has 13 residues. The ends were cut back, 4 bases at V and 5 bases at J, with 12 bases in the middle. CDR1 SGHRS and CDR2 YFSETQ come from the germline V gene. The CDR3 spells CASSRSRVETQYF. The CDR3 DNA sequence: TGCGCCAGCAGCCGCAGCAGGGTCGAGACCCAGTACTTC.

This clonotype was counted only a few times. V is TRBV29-1 and J is TRBJ2-1, with D tentatively TRBD2 (5 bases). Per the germline V gene, CDR1 is SQVTM and CDR2 is ANQGSEA. Trimming pared 0 bases from V and 15 bases from J, leaving 15 bases between. This CDR3 has 12 residues. The CDR3 sequence: CSVEEGVRIRFF. CDR3 nucleotide sequence: TGCAGCGTTGAAGAGGGAGTACGAATAAGGTTCTTC.

This chain uses TRBV20-1 with TRBJ2-7; 9 bases fit TRBD1. J gave up 3 bases and V 3 bases, and 6 bases lay outside the gene matches. The length of the CDR3 is 14 residues. Germline CDR1 is DFQATT and CDR2 is SNEGSKA (reference sequence). The CDR3 loop reads CSASPGQGVYEQYV. CDR3 nucleotides: TGCAGTGCTAGCCCGGGACAGGGAGTCTACGAGCAGTACGTC.

V gene TRBV20-1 combines with J gene TRBJ1-6; no firm D call. V was cut by 3 bases and J by 1 base, with 13 bases left in between. The CDR3 consists of 16 residues. Germline lookup yields CDR1 DFQATT and CDR2 SNEGSKA (reference sequence). CDR3 DNA: TGCAGTGCTAGGGATCCCGTGAGGTCCTATAATTCACCCCTCCACTTT. It codes for CSARDPVRSYNSPLHF.

The chain couples TRBV6-2 or TRBV6-3 to TRBJ1-1, with D unclear. The V gene lost 6 bases and the J gene lost 5 bases, with 13 bases spanning the gap. The V gene's germline CDR1 is MNHEY and CDR2 SVGEGT. CDR3 length: 13 residues. The chain's CDR3 is CASSPVAVTEAFF. As DNA, the CDR3 is TGTGCCAGCAGCCCAGTGGCGGTAACTGAAGCTTTCTTT.

This rearrangement joins TRBV11-2 to TRBJ2-3; unclear D gene. The germline V and J ends were trimmed by 2 bases and 2 bases, with 5 bases remaining between them. This CDR3 is 13 amino acids long. The germline gives CDR1 SGHAT, CDR2 FQNNGV. The CDR3 here is CASSLTITDTQYF. DNA of the CDR3: TGTGCCAGCAGCTTAACCATCACAGATACGCAGTATTTT.

In its sample, this clonotype was seen many times. The rearrangement links TRBV4-2 to TRBJ1-1; D gene ambiguous. The CDR3 is 18 amino acids. Germline CDR1 and CDR2: LGHNA and YNFKEQ. The V gene lost 1 base and the J gene lost 1 base, with 19 bases spanning the gap. The CDR3 nucleotides are TGTGCCAGCAGCCAAGTAACGGTATCGCACATAAAGAACACTGAAGCTTTCTTT. Its translation: CASSQVTVSHIKNTEAFF.

The table lists this clonotype with a few counts. This chain links TRBV19 with TRBJ1-2; D is ambiguous. The CDR3 is made up of 13 amino acids. V dropped 10 bases and J dropped 5 bases, with 17 bases sitting between them. Germline loops: CDR1 LNHDA, CDR2 SQIVND (reference sequence). The CDR3 region is CATAQVSRYGYTF. CDR3 DNA sequence: TGTGCCACGGCGCAGGTCTCCAGATATGGCTACACCTTC.

The chain employs TRBV20-1 and TRBJ2-1, with a weak D call TRBD1 (6 bases). This CDR3 is built from 13 residues. Germline CDR1 DFQATT, CDR2 SNEGSKA (reference sequence). The V and J ends lost 6 bases and 5 bases respectively, with 14 bases between them. CDR3 nucleotide sequence: TGCAGTGCCCCTAGGGGGTGGGACAATGAGCAGTTCTTC. This codes for CSAPRGWDNEQFF.

V is TRBV27 and J is TRBJ2-3; 10 bases agree with TRBD2. This CDR3 region has 16 residues. Trimming took 5 bases from V and 6 from J; bases not matched to a gene: 11. CDR1 and CDR2 from the germline V gene are MNHEY and SMNVEV (reference sequence). The CDR3 region has the DNA TGTGCCAGCAGTCCGGGTAGCGGGGGGCAGAGGGATACGCAGTATTTT. Its protein product is CASSPGSGGQRDTQYF.

This clonotype has a count of ten or more. The gene calls are TRBV20-1 and TRBJ2-5, with D perhaps matching TRBD1 (6 bases). This CDR3 comprises 16 residues. The V end lost 2 bases, the J end lost 1 base, and 17 bases lay between the germline ends. The germline V gene has CDR1 DFQATT and CDR2 SNEGSKA (reference sequence). DNA of the CDR3: TGCAGTGCTAGACGTTTTGGGGACACAGTCCAAGAGACCCAGTACTTC. Translating gives CSARRFGDTVQETQYF.

This clonotype appeared a few times. The J gene is TRBJ2-1, the V gene TRBV2, with TRBD1 matching 8 bases. Germline CDR1 reads SNHLY; CDR2 reads FYNNEI. V gave up 6 bases and J gave up 3 bases; unmatched junction bases: 4. The CDR3 extends over 14 amino acids. The CDR3 nucleotides are TGTGCCAGCAGCGGACAGGGAATCTACAATGAGCAGTTCTTC. Its protein is CASSGQGIYNEQFF.

V is TRBV30 and J is TRBJ1-2, with D uncertain. V lost 5 bases, J lost 8 bases, and 9 bases lay in between. The CDR3 contains 10 residues. CDR1 and CDR2 (germline): GTSNPN, SVGIG (reference sequence). CDR3 protein: CAWLQHGYTF. In DNA, the CDR3 is TGTGCCTGGTTGCAGCACGGCTACACCTTC.

This clonotype was detected ten times or more. The V gene is TRBV20-1, the J gene TRBJ1-2; D might be TRBD1 (5 bases). The CDR3 totals 14 residues. The V and J ends lost 2 bases and 6 bases respectively, with 16 bases between them. Germline values: CDR1 DFQATT, CDR2 SNEGSKA (reference sequence). CDR3 in amino acids: CSARRQGGFHGYTF. CDR3 DNA: TGCAGTGCTAGAAGGCAGGGTGGATTCCATGGCTACACCTTC.

The J gene is TRBJ2-7, the V gene TRBV5-1; perhaps D is TRBD1 or TRBD2 (5 bases each). CDR1 is SGHRS, CDR2 YFSETQ, per germline. CDR3 length equals 14 residues. The V and J ends lost 4 bases and 7 bases respectively, with 18 bases between them. The CDR3 region is CASSLTVPEGEQYF. CDR3 in DNA: TGCGCCAGCAGCCTGACAGTACCTGAGGGGGAGCAGTACTTC.

The chain couples TRBV3-1 to TRBJ2-5, with 8 bases matching TRBD2. The CDR3 sequence is 15 residues long. Germline V CDR1 and CDR2: LGHDT, YNNKEL (reference sequence). V dropped 2 bases and J dropped 5; count of bases not matched to a gene: 7. Here the CDR3 DNA reads TGTGCCAGCAGCCAATATACTAGCGGTCAGGAGACCCAGTACTTC. It encodes CASSQYTSGQETQYF.

This clonotype has a count of ten or more. The chain joins TRBV7-9 to TRBJ2-2; no clear D. Trimming cost V 8 bases and J 2 bases, with 9 bases left between them. The CDR3 is 13 residues long. The germline V gene encodes CDR1 SEHNR and CDR2 FQNEAQ (reference sequence). The CDR3 protein is CASPSPNTGELFF. CDR3 DNA: TGTGCCAGCCCATCACCTAACACCGGGGAGCTGTTTTTT.